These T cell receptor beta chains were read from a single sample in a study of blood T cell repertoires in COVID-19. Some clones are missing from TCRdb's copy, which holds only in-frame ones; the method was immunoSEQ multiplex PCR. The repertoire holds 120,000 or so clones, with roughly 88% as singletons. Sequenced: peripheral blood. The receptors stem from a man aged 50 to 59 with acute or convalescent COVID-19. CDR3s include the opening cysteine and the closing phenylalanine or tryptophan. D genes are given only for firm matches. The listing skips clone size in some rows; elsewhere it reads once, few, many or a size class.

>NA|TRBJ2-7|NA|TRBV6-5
CASSPGDWNYEQYF
TGTGCCAGCAGTCCTGGGGACTGGAACTACGAGCAGTACTTC
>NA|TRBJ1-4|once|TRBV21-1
CASSMFTGGREKLFF
TGTGCCAGCAGCATGTTTACAGGGGGAAGGGAAAAACTGTTTTTT
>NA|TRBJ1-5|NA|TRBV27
CASSRTPYSNQPQHF
TGTGCCAGCAGCCGGACACCTTATAGCAATCAGCCCCAGCATTTT
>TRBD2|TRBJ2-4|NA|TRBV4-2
CASSPQISGRVAKNIQYF
TGTGCCAGCAGCCCACAGATAAGCGGGAGGGTGGCCAAAAACATTCAGTACTTC
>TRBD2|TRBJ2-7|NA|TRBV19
CASSPGGGFEQYF
TGTGCCAGTAGTCCGGGAGGGGGATTCGAGCAGTACTTC
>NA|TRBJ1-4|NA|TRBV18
CASQGEKLFF
TGTGCCAGCCAGGGGGAAAAACTGTTTTTT
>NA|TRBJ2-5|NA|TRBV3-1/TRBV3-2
CASSQSRSRTPGGTQYF
TGTGCCAGCAGCCAGTCAAGATCAAGGACACCGGGTGGAACCCAGTACTTC
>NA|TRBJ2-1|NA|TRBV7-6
CASSLRLHYNEQFF
TGTGCCAGCAGCTTAAGACTGCACTACAATGAGCAGTTCTTC
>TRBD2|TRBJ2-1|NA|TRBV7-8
CASSSPSLAEHYNEQFF
TGTGCCAGCAGCTCCCCCTCACTAGCGGAGCACTACAATGAGCAGTTCTTC
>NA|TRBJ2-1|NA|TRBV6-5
CASSLTPGGIYNEQFF
TGTGCCAGCAGTTTGACCCCCGGCGGGATTTACAATGAGCAGTTCTTC
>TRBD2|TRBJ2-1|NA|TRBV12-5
CASGLVPWGLAGGPTYNEQFF
TGTGCTAGTGGTTTGGTACCCTGGGGACTAGCGGGAGGGCCCACCTACAATGAGCAGTTCTTC
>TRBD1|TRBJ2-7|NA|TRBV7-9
CASSYPRDRSSYEQYF
TGTGCCAGCAGCTATCCCCGGGACAGGTCCTCCTACGAGCAGTACTTC
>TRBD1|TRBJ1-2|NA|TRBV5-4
CASSLGDRNYGYTF
TGTGCCAGCAGCTTGGGGGACAGAAACTATGGCTACACCTTC
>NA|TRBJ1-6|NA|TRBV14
CASSQNLGFSPLHF
TGTGCCAGCAGCCAAAACTTGGGCTTCTCACCCCTCCACTTT
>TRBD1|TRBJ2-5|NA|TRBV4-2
CASSPRLDRETQYF
TGTGCCAGCAGCCCGCGACTGGACAGGGAGACCCAGTACTTC
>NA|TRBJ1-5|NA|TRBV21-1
CASNTGGSNQPQHF
TGTGCCAGCAATACAGGGGGTAGCAATCAGCCCCAGCATTTT
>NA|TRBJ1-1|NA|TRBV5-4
CASSARTGEYTEAFF
TGTGCCAGCAGCGCCCGGACCGGGGAGTACACTGAAGCTTTCTTT
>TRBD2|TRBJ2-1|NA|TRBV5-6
CASSLETASGSNEQFF
TGTGCCAGCAGCTTGGAGACGGCTAGCGGGAGTAATGAGCAGTTCTTC
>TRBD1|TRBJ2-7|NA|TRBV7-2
CASSLSGTGSYEQYF
TGTGCCAGCAGCCTCTCCGGGACAGGGTCCTACGAGCAGTACTTC
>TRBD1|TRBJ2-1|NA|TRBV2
CARSYTGGGEQFF
TGTGCCAGAAGCTACACAGGGGGCGGTGAGCAGTTCTTC
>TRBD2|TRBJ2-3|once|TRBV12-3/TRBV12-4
CASSGTSSRWYF
TGTGCCAGCAGTGGGACTAGCAGTCGATGGTATTTT
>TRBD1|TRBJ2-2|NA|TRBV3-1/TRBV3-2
CASSTHGTGNTGELFF
TGTGCCAGCAGCACACACGGGACAGGAAACACCGGGGAGCTGTTTTTT
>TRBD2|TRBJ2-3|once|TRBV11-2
CASSLDSSGIDSDTQYF
TGTGCCAGCAGCTTAGATAGTAGCGGGATAGATTCAGATACGCAGTATTTT
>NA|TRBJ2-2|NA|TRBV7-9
CASSLSGHPSTGELFF
TGTGCCAGCAGCCTGTCGGGACACCCGAGCACCGGGGAGCTGTTTTTT
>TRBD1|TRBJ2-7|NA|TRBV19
CASSIRQGIYEQYF
TGTGCCAGTAGTATCCGACAGGGCATCTACGAGCAGTACTTC
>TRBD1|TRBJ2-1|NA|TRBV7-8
CASSLAGTGVREQFF
TGTGCCAGCAGCTTAGCCGGGACAGGGGTGCGTGAGCAGTTCTTC
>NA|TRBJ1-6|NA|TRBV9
CASRPIPGWSPLHF
TGTGCCAGCAGACCTATCCCAGGGTGGTCACCCCTCCACTTT
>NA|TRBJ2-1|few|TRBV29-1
CSVEEGTSSYNEQFF
TGCAGCGTTGAAGAGGGGACAAGCTCCTACAATGAGCAGTTCTTC
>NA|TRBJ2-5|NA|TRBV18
CASSRTAGETQYF
TGTGCCAGCTCACGAACGGCCGGGGAGACCCAGTACTTC
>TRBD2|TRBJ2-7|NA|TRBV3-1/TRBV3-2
CASSPLAGRGEQYF
TGTGCCAGCAGCCCGCTAGCGGGCCGGGGCGAGCAGTACTTC
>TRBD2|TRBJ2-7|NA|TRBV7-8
CASSLVPAGGPVEQYF
TGTGCCAGCAGCTTAGTGCCCGCGGGAGGGCCAGTCGAGCAGTACTTC
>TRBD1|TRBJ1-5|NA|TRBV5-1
CASSLQGASNQPQHF
TGCGCCAGCAGCTTACAGGGGGCGAGCAATCAGCCCCAGCATTTT
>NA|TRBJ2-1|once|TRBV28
CASSSQRPRSYNEQFF
TGTGCCAGCAGTTCCCAGCGGCCGAGGTCCTACAATGAGCAGTTCTTC
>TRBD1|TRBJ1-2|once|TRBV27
CASTGTGGSYTF
TGTGCCAGCACTGGGACAGGGGGAAGCTACACCTTC
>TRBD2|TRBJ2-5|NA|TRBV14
CASSQRGLAQYFQETQYF
TGTGCCAGCAGCCAAAGGGGACTAGCGCAATACTTTCAAGAGACCCAGTACTTC
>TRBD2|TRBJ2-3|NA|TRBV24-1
CATSDLELAASTDTQYF
TGTGCCACCAGTGATTTGGAACTAGCGGCTAGCACAGATACGCAGTATTTT
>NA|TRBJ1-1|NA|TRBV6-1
CASSAAGGDTEAFF
TGTGCCAGCAGTGCCGCGGGCGGGGACACTGAAGCTTTCTTT
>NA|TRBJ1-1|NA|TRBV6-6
CASSYAAGTQNTEAFF
TGTGCCAGCAGTTACGCTGCCGGGACACAGAACACTGAAGCTTTCTTT
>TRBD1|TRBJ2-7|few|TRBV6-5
CASSYLGRGRAYEQYF
TGTGCCAGCAGTTACTTAGGCAGGGGGCGGGCCTACGAGCAGTACTTC
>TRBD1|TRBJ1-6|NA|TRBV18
CASSWTGSYNSPLHF
TGTGCCAGCTCATGGACAGGCTCCTATAATTCACCCCTCCACTTT
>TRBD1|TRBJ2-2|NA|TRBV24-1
CATSDWRTGPNTGELFF
TGTGCCACCAGTGATTGGAGGACAGGGCCGAACACCGGGGAGCTGTTTTTT
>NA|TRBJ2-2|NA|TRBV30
CAWRGDTTGELFF
TGTGCCTGGAGGGGGGACACCACCGGGGAGCTGTTTTTT
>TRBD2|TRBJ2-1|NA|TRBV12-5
CASGLVIAVGGLAGGGEQFF
TGTGCTAGTGGTTTGGTAATTGCGGTTGGGGGACTAGCGGGAGGCGGTGAGCAGTTCTTC
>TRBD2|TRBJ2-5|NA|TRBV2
CASSAPLAGSQETQYF
TGTGCCAGCAGTGCCCCACTAGCGGGATCACAAGAGACCCAGTACTTC
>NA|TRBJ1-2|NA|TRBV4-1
CASSQGWGEGYGYTF
TGCGCCAGCAGCCAAGGTTGGGGGGAGGGTTATGGCTACACCTTC
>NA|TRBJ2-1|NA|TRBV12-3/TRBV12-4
CASRPRRGNEQFF
TGTGCCAGCAGGCCGAGGCGGGGTAATGAGCAGTTCTTC
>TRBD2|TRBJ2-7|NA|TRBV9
CASSPLAGVPEQYF
TGTGCCAGCAGCCCACTAGCGGGAGTTCCCGAGCAGTACTTC
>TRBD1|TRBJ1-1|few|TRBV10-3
CAIRDRVAEAFF
TGTGCCATCAGGGACAGGGTGGCTGAAGCTTTCTTT